A selection of T cell receptor beta chains follows, all from one sample in a study of radiotherapy plus CTLA-4 blockade in lung cancer. Method: immunoSEQ multiplex PCR; TCRdb's copy keeps in-frame clones and lacks some. Of roughly 42,000 clones in the sample, approximately 79% are singletons; the top ten hold about 22%. This specimen was peripheral blood, taken from a patient treated with radiotherapy plus ipilimumab. The origin of the receptors is a human donor with non-small cell lung cancer that progressed on radiotherapy plus ipilimumab. The CDR3 runs from the conserved cysteine through the conserved F or W. A D gene is named only where the DNA matches it firmly. The size field is filled for only some rows; it gives once, few, many or a size class.

CDR3 DNA	CDR3 protein	D gene	V gene	clone size	J gene
TGTGCCAGCAGCTTAGCTATCGACAGGGGAGGCGAGCAGTACTTC	CASSLAIDRGGEQYF	TRBD1	TRBV13	-	TRBJ2-7
TGTGCCAGCAGGACAGGCCTTAACACTGAAGCTTTCTTT	CASRTGLNTEAFF	-	TRBV6-1	-	TRBJ1-1
TGTGCCAGCTCCCCTAGACAGACCTTTGAAGCTTTCTTT	CASSPRQTFEAFF	-	TRBV18	-	TRBJ1-1
TGTGCCAGTAGTTCCACCTGGACAGGGGGCAATCAGCCCCAGCATTTT	CASSSTWTGGNQPQHF	TRBD1	TRBV19	-	TRBJ1-5
TGTGCCAGCAGCTCTGTGGGCGGGGGGCATAACACCGGGGAGCTGTTTTTT	CASSSVGGGHNTGELFF	TRBD2	TRBV5-4	-	TRBJ2-2
TGTGCCAGCAGCCGACAGGGAAATGAGCAGTTCTTC	CASSRQGNEQFF	TRBD1	TRBV7-2	-	TRBJ2-1
TGCGCCAGCAGCTGGACGGGACTCACTAATGAGCAGTTCTTC	CASSWTGLTNEQFF	-	TRBV5-1	once	TRBJ2-1
TGCGCCAGCAGCCAGGACAGTTACGAGCAGTACTTC	CASSQDSYEQYF	-	TRBV5-1	-	TRBJ2-7
TGTGCCAGCAGCCAACAGGTTTTCCACGAGCAGTACTTC	CASSQQVFHEQYF	-	TRBV14	-	TRBJ2-7
TGTGCCAGTAGTAGCGACAGGGGAATCACTCAGCCCCAGCATTTT	CASSSDRGITQPQHF	TRBD1	TRBV19	-	TRBJ1-5
TGCGCCAGCAGAGACCCGACAGGGGGAGGCGGGGAGCTGTTTTTT	CASRDPTGGGGELFF	TRBD1	TRBV5-1	-	TRBJ2-2
TGTGCCAGCAGTACAACAGGGCTCGATGGCTACACCTTC	CASSTTGLDGYTF	-	TRBV7-2	few	TRBJ1-2
TGTGCCAGCAGTCCACGGGGGGGCCCCGGGGAGCTGTTTTTT	CASSPRGGPGELFF	TRBD2	TRBV2	-	TRBJ2-2
TGTGCCAGCAGTTCGGGGACAGGGAACAATCAGCCCCAGCATTTT	CASSSGTGNNQPQHF	TRBD1	TRBV6-5	-	TRBJ1-5
TGTGCCAGCAGCTTAGGACAGGGCTATTCACCCCTCCACTTT	CASSLGQGYSPLHF	TRBD1	TRBV7-3	-	TRBJ1-6
TGTGCCAGCAGTGATAATCCCCAGCCCCAGCATTTT	CASSDNPQPQHF	-	TRBV2	-	TRBJ1-5
TGTGCCAGCAGCTTTCGGGGGGGCCTCCAAGAGACCCAGTACTTC	CASSFRGGLQETQYF	TRBD2	TRBV7-2	-	TRBJ2-5
TGTGCCAGCAGTGAAGCCGCCGGGACAGCCCCCTCGTATGGCTACACCTTC	CASSEAAGTAPSYGYTF	TRBD1	TRBV6-1	-	TRBJ1-2
TGTGCCATCAGTCCGACGACAGGGAGGAACACTGAAGCTTTCTTT	CAISPTTGRNTEAFF	TRBD1	TRBV10-3	few	TRBJ1-1
TGTGCCAGCAGCTTGGACAGGGACGCTAGCTCTGGAAACACCATATATTTT	CASSLDRDASSGNTIYF	-	TRBV5-4	-	TRBJ1-3
TGCGCCAGCAGTCAATCGAGAGGGTACGGGTATGGCTACACCTTC	CASSQSRGYGYGYTF	-	TRBV23-1	-	TRBJ1-2
TGTGCCACCAGCAATATACAGGGAGTGAGCACTGAAGCTTTCTTT	CATSNIQGVSTEAFF	-	TRBV15	-	TRBJ1-1
TGTGCCAGCAGGAGTTATAGCAATCAGCCCCAGCATTTT	CASRSYSNQPQHF	-	TRBV27	-	TRBJ1-5
TGTGCCAGCAGTCCTAGCGAGAGCTCCTACGAGCAGTACTTC	CASSPSESSYEQYF	-	TRBV2	-	TRBJ2-7
TGTGCCAGCTCGGCTACAGGGGGCTCCTACGAGCAGTACTTC	CASSATGGSYEQYF	TRBD1	TRBV18	-	TRBJ2-7
TGTGCCAGCAGTTTAGGGACAGGGGCTAGCAACACTGAAGCTTTCTTT	CASSLGTGASNTEAFF	TRBD1	TRBV27	-	TRBJ1-1
TGTGCCAGCAGCTCAGGGGTTCATGAGACCCAGTACTTC	CASSSGVHETQYF	-	TRBV7-2	-	TRBJ2-5
TGCGCCAGCAGCCAGGGGCTATTAGCTGGAAACACCATATATTTT	CASSQGLLAGNTIYF	-	TRBV5-1	once	TRBJ1-3
TGTGCCAGCAGCCCGGGAGGAGATACGCAGTATTTT	CASSPGGDTQYF	TRBD2	TRBV4-2	-	TRBJ2-3
TGTGCCAGCAGCTCCGACCCGGGAAGAGACACTGAAGCTTTCTTT	CASSSDPGRDTEAFF	-	TRBV9	-	TRBJ1-1
TGTGCCAGCAGTTTGTCGACAGGGGGCACTGAAGCTTTCTTT	CASSLSTGGTEAFF	TRBD1	TRBV27	-	TRBJ1-1
TGTGCCAGCAGCCCTCAGGGGCGCGGCTACGAGCAGTACTTC	CASSPQGRGYEQYF	-	TRBV7-9	-	TRBJ2-7
TGCGCCAGCAGCTTGGCCCTAGCGGGGGAGTACAATGAGCAGTTCTTC	CASSLALAGEYNEQFF	TRBD2	TRBV5-1	-	TRBJ2-1
TGTGCCAGCAGTTACGTCGACAGATCCACCGGGGAGCTGTTTTTT	CASSYVDRSTGELFF	-	TRBV6-6	-	TRBJ2-2
TGTGCCAGCAGCTCCGCGTCCGGGACAGCTAATCAGCCCCAGCATTTT	CASSSASGTANQPQHF	TRBD1	TRBV5-5	-	TRBJ1-5
TGTGCCAGCAGCTTGACTAGCGGGGGTCCAAATACGCAGTATTTT	CASSLTSGGPNTQYF	TRBD2	TRBV2	-	TRBJ2-3
TGTGCCAGCAGTGACCTGAATTCACCCCTCCACTTT	CASSDLNSPLHF	-	TRBV6-1	few	TRBJ1-6
TGTGCCAGCAGCGGAGGGCCCCTAGCGGACGAGCAGTACTTC	CASSGGPLADEQYF	TRBD2	TRBV9	-	TRBJ2-7
TGTGCCAGCAGTTACTCGGGACAGGGTAAAGAGACCCAGTACTTC	CASSYSGQGKETQYF	TRBD1	TRBV2	once	TRBJ2-5
TGTGCCAGCAGCTTGGCTCCGGTGGCAGCCTACGAGCGGTACTTC	CASSLAPVAAYERYF	-	TRBV5-5	-	TRBJ2-7
TGTGCCAGCAGGACAGGGAGTAGGCCTAATGAAAAACTGTTTTTT	CASRTGSRPNEKLFF	TRBD1	TRBV6-1	-	TRBJ1-4
TGTGCCATCAGTGAGCTAGCGGCTAGCACAGATACGCAGTATTTT	CAISELAASTDTQYF	TRBD2	TRBV10-3	-	TRBJ2-3
TGTGCCAGCAGCCAGGACAGAGCTACAGATACGCAGTATTTT	CASSQDRATDTQYF	-	TRBV5-8	-	TRBJ2-3
TGTGCCAGCAGGGACAGGGGTCGGGGTCCCCAGCATTTT	CASRDRGRGPQHF	TRBD1	TRBV27	-	TRBJ1-5
TGTGCCAGCCTTTTAGGACAGGCTATTTATGGCTACACCTTC	CASLLGQAIYGYTF	TRBD1	TRBV6-1	-	TRBJ1-2
TGCGCCAGCAGCCAAGACCGGACAGGGAGGAATTCACCCCTCCACTTT	CASSQDRTGRNSPLHF	TRBD1	TRBV4-3	-	TRBJ1-6
TGTGCCAGCAGTCGACAGGTTTACACTGAAGCTTTCTTT	CASSRQVYTEAFF	-	TRBV6-1	-	TRBJ1-1
TGCAGTGCTAGAGGGCCCGATACGCAGTATTTT	CSARGPDTQYF	-	TRBV20-1	-	TRBJ2-3
TGTGCCACCAGCATCGGGACTTTGAATTCACCCCTCCACTTT	CATSIGTLNSPLHF	-	TRBV15	-	TRBJ1-6